This entry lists 22 T cell receptor beta chains sequenced from one sample in a study of T cells in Graves' hyperthyroidism and ophthalmopathy. Amplified regions were TCR beta CDR3 sequences from RNA transcripts. RT-PCR in the first round (using the HTBI primer set) targeted the TCR CDR3. TCRdb re-analysed the multiplex PCR reads in MiXCR, keeping a single row per CDR3 protein. The sample lists hundreds of thousands of distinct CDR3 sequences, around 20% occurring once. Sequences were obtained from blood. These receptors were taken from a man aged 25-45 years with Graves' ophthalmopathy.

The chain is built from TRBV5-1 and TRBJ1-5; no definite D call. Germline CDR1 reads SGHRS; CDR2 reads YFSETQ. Deletions cut 4 bases from V and 6 bases from J, with 11 bases between. This CDR3 spans 13 amino acids. CDR3 in DNA: TGCGCCAGCAGCCGGTCTCCAGGTCAGCCCCAGCATTTT. Translation: CASSRSPGQPQHF. Full variable domain (missing parts from reference TRBV5-1 and TRBJ1-5): KAGVTQTPRYLIKTRGQQVTLSCSPISGHRSVSWYQQTPGQGLQFLFEYFSETQRNKGNFPGRFSGRQFSNSRSEMNVSTLELGDSALYLCASSRSPGQPQHFGDGTRLSIL.

The CDR3 sequence is CASSWGLAGSRGYYEQYF. CDR3 in DNA: TGTGCCAGCAGCTGGGGACTAGCGGGATCCAGGGGCTACTACGAGCAGTACTTC. The chain recombines TRBV3-1 with TRBJ2-7; 13 nucleotides match TRBD2. The germline V gene encodes CDR1 LGHDT and CDR2 YNNKEL (reference sequence). V lost 5 bases to trimming and J lost 3 bases; unmatched junction nucleotides: 13. The CDR3 has 18 residues.

V is TRBV7-9 and J is TRBJ2-1; 7 bases are a match to TRBD2. Trimming cost V 6 bases and J 10 bases; bases outside gene matches: 9. Germline assignment: CDR1 SEHNR and CDR2 FQNEAQ (reference sequence). The CDR3 is 13 residues long. CDR3 sequence: CASRPTGGREQFF. In nucleotides, the CDR3 is TGTGCCAGCAGACCCACGGGAGGCCGGGAGCAGTTCTTC.

The gene calls are TRBV13 and TRBJ1-2, with D unclear. The CDR3 spans 12 residues. V lost 4 bases and J lost 8, with 11 bases in between. The germline gives CDR1 PRHDT, CDR2 FYEKMQ (reference sequence). The CDR3, as DNA: TGTGCCAGCAGCTCTCTTCAGAGCGGCTACACCTTC. Its protein is CASSSLQSGYTF.

This clonotype was recorded at least ten times. V gene TRBV11-2 combines with J gene TRBJ2-2; 8 bases are a match to TRBD2. CDR1 is SGHAT and CDR2 is FQNNGV in the germline V gene. This CDR3 is built from 16 residues. With V trimmed by 5 bases and J by 0 bases, 5 bases remained unmatched. CDR3 nucleotide sequence: TGTGCCAGCAGCCAATTAGCGGGAACGAACACCGGGGAGCTGTTTTTT. It codes for CASSQLAGTNTGELFF.

In this sample, this clonotype turned up a few times. The CDR3 DNA follows: TGCGCCAGCTCCAGGAGGGCTAGCGGAGGGGAAGAGACCCAGTACTTC. Residues: CASSRRASGGEETQYF. This sequence joins TRBV5-1 and TRBJ2-5; 7 nucleotides agree with TRBD2. Germline CDR1 is SGHRS and CDR2 is YFSETQ. This CDR3 is 16 amino acids long. Trimming took 7 bases from V and 3 from J; bases not matched to a gene: 15.

The chain links TRBV30 to TRBJ2-7; D possibly corresponds to TRBD1 (6 bases). Germline V gene data show CDR1 as GTSNPN and CDR2 as SVGIG (reference sequence). The CDR3 contains 12 residues. The V end was cut by 4 bases, the J end by 2 bases, with 9 bases between. CDR3 nucleotides: TGTGCCTGGACGACAGGAACCTACGAGCAGTACTTC. It translates to CAWTTGTYEQYF.

This clonotype was seen ten or more times. The chain carries TRBV28 and TRBJ2-7, with 12 positions matching TRBD2. V lost 5 bases, J lost 4 bases, and 6 bases stayed unmatched. Germline V gene sequence: CDR1 MDHEN, CDR2 SYDVKM. This CDR3 region has 15 residues. The CDR3 region is CASSRPGLAGYEQYF. CDR3 bases: TGTGCCAGCAGTAGACCGGGACTAGCGGGTTACGAGCAGTACTTC.

This clonotype was picked up many times. This chain links TRBV7-2 with TRBJ2-1; TRBD1 matches at 8 bases. This CDR3 region has 16 residues. Germline CDR1 and CDR2: SGHTA and FQGNSA. After removal of 5 bases from V and 7 bases from J, the junction contained 13 bases not matched to a gene. The CDR3 nucleotides are TGTGCCAGCAGCGCTGAGTGGACAGGGATGAGAAATGAGCAGTTCTTC. Translation gives CASSAEWTGMRNEQFF.

The gene calls are TRBV29-1 and TRBJ2-7; D is tentatively TRBD1 or TRBD2 (5 bases each). CDR3 length equals 16 residues. The V end was cut by 5 bases, the J end by 2 bases, with 22 bases between. Germline CDR1 SQVTM, CDR2 ANQGSEA. CDR3 residues: CSVRGVGAVPTYEQYF. CDR3 coding DNA: TGCAGCGTTCGAGGGGTAGGGGCCGTGCCCACCTACGAGCAGTACTTC.

CDR3 nucleotides: TGCGCCAGCAAAGATATACTAGCGGGAGATGTCTCTGGGGCCAACGTCCTGACTTTC. Its translation is CASKDILAGDVSGANVLTF. The rearrangement joins TRBV10-2 to TRBJ2-6, with TRBD2 matching over 11 bases. After removal of 7 bases from V and 0 bases from J, the junction contained 11 bases not matched to a gene. This CDR3 region has 19 residues. Germline lookup yields CDR1 WSHSY and CDR2 SAAADI.

The chain has TRBV28 and TRBJ1-3; D is perhaps TRBD1 (6 bases). The V end lost 7 bases, the J end lost 0 bases, and 16 bases lay between the germline ends. CDR1 is MDHEN, CDR2 SYDVKM, per germline. The CDR3 runs 16 residues. The CDR3 DNA is TGTGCCAGCACTCTAGGGGGGGGGCTCTCTGGAAACACCATATATTTT. Amino acids: CASTLGGGLSGNTIYF.

The chain combines TRBV28 with TRBJ2-2; 8 nucleotides align to TRBD2. With V trimmed by 4 bases and J by 7 bases, 8 bases remained unmatched. The CDR3 extends over 15 amino acids. Germline loops: CDR1 MDHEN, CDR2 SYDVKM. The DNA for the CDR3 is TGTGCCAGCAGTTCCAGCGGGAGATCGATCGGGGAGCTGTTTTTT. Residues: CASSSSGRSIGELFF.

This clonotype was recorded at least ten times. This chain links TRBV6-1 with TRBJ2-1; D not resolved. This CDR3 contains 18 residues. Trimming stripped 4 bases from V and 0 bases from J, with 19 bases between. Germline values: CDR1 MNHNS, CDR2 SASEGT. The CDR3 loop reads CASSANPIAESSYNEQFF. The CDR3 DNA is TGTGCCAGCAGTGCGAACCCTATAGCAGAGAGCTCCTACAATGAGCAGTTCTTC.

This CDR3 is CASSPRTGTSGSLVQFF. CDR3 nucleotides: TGTGCCAGCAGCCCCCGGACAGGGACTAGCGGGAGTCTAGTTCAGTTCTTC. This chain connects TRBV7-8 to TRBJ2-1, with 14 positions matching TRBD2. Germline lookup yields CDR1 SGHVS and CDR2 FQNEAQ. V shed 5 bases, J shed 13 bases, and the junction held 16 bases outside the gene matches. The CDR3 spans 17 residues.

For this clonotype: A read error is possible here, since a much larger clone lies one base away. The chain combines TRBV28 with TRBJ2-1; D gene ambiguous. This CDR3 spans 15 amino acids. Germline V CDR1 and CDR2: MDHEN, SYDVKM. CDR3 amino acids: CAGSFPSWAINEQFF. The CDR3 nucleotides are TGTGCCGGCAGTTTCCCGAGTTGGGCCATCAATGAGCAGTTCTTC.

This clonotype appeared many times. This rearrangement joins TRBV5-1 to TRBJ1-5; D is perhaps TRBD1 (5 bases). The CDR3 consists of 16 residues. Germline V CDR1 and CDR2: SGHRS, YFSETQ. V was clipped by 3 bases and J by 5 bases, with 18 bases between them. DNA of the CDR3: TGCGCCAGCAGCTCCGGACCTGGGGGTACCCATCAGCCCCAGCATTTT. Protein sequence: CASSSGPGGTHQPQHF.

This chain uses TRBV27 with TRBJ2-7; 9 bases are shared with TRBD2. The V gene's germline CDR1 is MNHEY and CDR2 SMNVEV (reference sequence). This CDR3 comprises 17 residues. J gave up 0 bases and V 3 bases, and 9 bases lay outside the gene matches. CDR3 sequence: CASSFRASGVLSYEQYF. The DNA of the CDR3 is TGTGCCAGCAGTTTCAGGGCTAGCGGGGTCCTCTCCTACGAGCAGTACTTC.

This clonotype was seen ten or more times. The chain carries TRBV2 and TRBJ2-5; possible D gene TRBD2, 6 bases. The V end lost 3 bases, the J end lost 0 bases, and 14 bases lay between the germline ends. CDR1 is SNHLY and CDR2 is FYNNEI in the germline V gene. This CDR3 has 16 amino acids. The CDR3 DNA reads as TGTGCCAGCAGTGAGTCCAGTGGGGGGTACCAAGAGACCCAGTACTTC. It yields the protein CASSESSGGYQETQYF.

This clonotype was recorded at least ten times. The genes are TRBV20-1 and TRBJ1-1; D uncertain. The CDR3 sequence is 14 residues long. Germline V gene data show CDR1 as DFQATT and CDR2 as SNEGSKA (reference sequence). V lost 4 bases to trimming and J lost 4 bases, with 16 bases between them. In DNA form, the CDR3 reads TGCAGTGCTACCCCACCGGCGAGCGGCACTGAAGCTTTCTTT. Its protein is CSATPPASGTEAFF.

This clonotype was seen more than once but under ten times. The gene calls are TRBV2 and TRBJ2-6, with D unclear. Trimming cost V 5 bases and J 0 bases, with 5 bases left between them. Germline loops: CDR1 SNHLY, CDR2 FYNNEI. The CDR3 length is 14 residues. CDR3 amino acids: CASSFYSGANVLTF. DNA of the CDR3: TGTGCCAGCAGTTTTTACTCTGGGGCCAACGTCCTGACTTTC.

The sample holds many counts of this clonotype. The chain carries TRBV3-1 and TRBJ1-6, with D possibly being TRBD1 (6 bases). This CDR3 region has 14 residues. CDR1 is LGHDT, CDR2 YNNKEL, per germline (reference sequence). V gave up 4 bases and J gave up 5 bases, with 9 bases separating them. The CDR3 DNA is TGTGCCAGCAGCCTTGGACAGAATAATTCACCCCTCCACTTT. As protein: CASSLGQNNSPLHF.